Below, 32 T cell receptor beta chains from the same sample are listed, as sequenced in a study of cytomegalovirus exposure and HLA in healthy donors (dated by TCRdb to 2016 to 2017). Preparation of the library involved the immunoSEQ multiplex PCR assay. The multiplex PCR relied on a mix of 60 forward primers for TCR Vbeta segments and 13 reverse primers for TCR Jbeta segments. Entries here come from immuneACCESS through TCRdb and include only in-frame sequences with V and J called. Some clones fail to appear in such tables; in the studies checked, an unresolved V gene covers under half of the shortfall, and the cause of the remainder is unknown. The record for this sample contains some 130,000 clones. 1.5% to 2% of the sample rests with the top ten. The sample was PBMCs. These receptors were taken from a woman in her fifties or sixties in good health and CMV-seronegative.

This chain joins TRBV5-8 and TRBJ1-6; possibly TRBD1 for D (5 bases). Per germline, CDR1 SGHTS and CDR2 YDEGEE. V was clipped by 4 bases and J by 8 bases, with 10 bases between them. This CDR3 is 13 amino acids long. The CDR3 DNA is TGTGCCAGCAGCCTAGGGGCCCATTCACCCCTCCACTTT. Its translation is CASSLGAHSPLHF.

The chain recombines TRBV28 with TRBJ2-3; D not certain. Trimming pared 5 bases from V and 2 bases from J, leaving 5 bases between. The germline CDR1 and CDR2 sequences are MDHEN and SYDVKM. The CDR3 has 12 amino acids. CDR3 region: CASSTYTDTQYF. In DNA, the CDR3 is TGTGCCAGCAGTACCTACACAGATACGCAGTATTTT.

The chain carries TRBV7-2 and TRBJ2-2; the D is unclear. The V gene lost 5 bases and the J gene lost 0 bases, with 4 bases spanning the gap. Germline V gene lookup returns CDR1 SGHTA and CDR2 FQGNSA. The CDR3 spans 13 residues. CDR3 nucleotide sequence: TGTGCCAGCAGCCCAACGAACACCGGGGAGCTGTTTTTT. This translates into CASSPTNTGELFF. Full variable domain (remainder filled in from reference TRBV7-2 and TRBJ2-2): GAGVSQSPSNKVTEKGKDVELRCDPISGHTALYWYRQSLGQGLEFLIYFQGNSAPDKSGLPSDRFSAERTGGSVSTLTIQRTQQEDSAVYLCASSPTNTGELFFGEGSRLTVL.

The chain is built from TRBV7-8 and TRBJ2-1; a weak D match, TRBD2 (6 bases). The CDR3 totals 18 residues. The V gene lost 4 bases and the J gene lost 0 bases, with 19 bases spanning the gap. CDR1 is SGHVS and CDR2 is FQNEAQ in the germline V gene. The DNA for the CDR3 is TGTGCCAGCAGCTCCTTTTTTGGCGGGGCCACCTCCTACAATGAGCAGTTCTTC. It encodes CASSSFFGGATSYNEQFF.

The chain links TRBV4-1 to TRBJ1-2; 12 bases align to TRBD1. CDR3 size: 18 residues. CDR1 and CDR2 from the germline V gene are MGHRA and YSYEKL. The V segment lost 3 bases and the J segment 8 bases; nucleotides outside the gene matches: 16. The CDR3 is CASSHPGTGGARSSGYTF. For the CDR3, the DNA is TGCGCCAGCAGCCACCCCGGGACAGGGGGCGCGCGTTCTAGCGGCTACACCTTC.

This chain connects TRBV6-5 to TRBJ2-7; 10 positions match TRBD1. Trimming at V came to 0 bases and at J to 7 bases, leaving 6 bases not matched to a gene. In germline, CDR1 is MNHEY, CDR2 SVGAGI. This CDR3 is built from 15 residues. The CDR3 loop reads CASSYSRQGASEQYF. The DNA for the CDR3 is TGTGCCAGCAGTTACTCGAGACAGGGGGCTTCGGAGCAGTACTTC.

This chain connects TRBV10-3 to TRBJ1-6, with 9 bases identical to TRBD1. V was clipped by 5 bases and J by 0 bases; unmatched bases: 11. Germline loops: CDR1 ENHRY, CDR2 SYGVKD. The CDR3 length is 19 residues. CDR3 bases: TGTGCCATCAGTCAGCGGGGACAGGGAAATAGCTCCTATAATTCACCCCTCCACTTT. This gives the protein CAISQRGQGNSSYNSPLHF.

The rearrangement uses TRBV21-1 and TRBJ2-1; the table's D call, TRBD2, has no DNA check behind it. TRBV21-1 is a known pseudogene. The CDR3 contains 17 residues. CDR3 in amino acids: CASSKDASGGFYNEQFF. Here the CDR3 DNA reads TGTGCCAGCAGCAAAGATGCTAGCGGGGGATTCTACAATGAGCAGTTCTTC.

CDR3 nucleotides: TGCGCCAGCAGTGAGTCGAAAGGGGGCCAGCCCCAGCATTTT. Encoded protein: CASSESKGGQPQHF. The chain carries TRBV10-2 and TRBJ1-5; 7 nucleotides line up with TRBD1. Trimming cost V 0 bases and J 7 bases; bases outside gene matches: 3. CDR1 and CDR2 (germline): WSHSY, SAAADI. The CDR3 has 14 residues.

V and J are TRBV2 and TRBJ1-6; 7 bases map to TRBD1. The germline gives CDR1 SNHLY, CDR2 FYNNEI. The CDR3 is 15 amino acids. Germline trimming cut 8 bases from V and 9 bases from J; bases unmatched to any gene: 13. Written as DNA, the CDR3 is TGTGCCAGCGGAGAACCCCGGACAGGAAGTTCACCCCTCCACTTT. Translating gives CASGEPRTGSSPLHF. Based on the CDR3 plus reference TRBV2 and TRBJ1-6, the full variable domain is EPEVTQTPSHQVTQMGQEVILRCVPISNHLYFYWYRQILGQKVEFLVSFYNNEISEKSEIFDDQFSVERPDGSNFTLKIRSTKLEDSAMYFCASGEPRTGSSPLHFGNGTRLTVT.

The chain couples TRBV28 to TRBJ1-3; D unresolved. With 3 bases removed from V and 4 bases from J, the gap between germline ends came to 4 bases. Per the germline V gene, CDR1 is MDHEN and CDR2 is SYDVKM. This CDR3 has 12 amino acids. CDR3 bases: TGTGCCAGCAGTTTCAGGGGAAACACCATATATTTT. Its translation: CASSFRGNTIYF. The entire variable domain, with the rest obtained from reference TRBV28 and TRBJ1-3, is as follows: DVKVTQSSRYLVKRTGEKVFLECVQDMDHENMFWYRQDPGLGLRLIYFSYDVKMKEKGDIPEGYSVSREKKERFSLILESASTNQTSMYLCASSFRGNTIYFGEGSWLTVV.

V usage is TRBV10-3 and J usage is TRBJ2-5, with D possibly matching TRBD1 (6 bases). This CDR3 region has 13 residues. Germline-derived CDR1 and CDR2 are ENHRY and SYGVKD. Trimming removed 3 bases at V and 6 bases at J, with 11 bases between. The CDR3 sequence is CAISEQGGQTQYF. In DNA form, the CDR3 reads TGTGCCATCAGTGAACAAGGGGGACAGACCCAGTACTTC.

The CDR3 here is CASSLQVQNTEAFF. CDR3 in DNA: TGTGCCAGCAGCTTACAGGTACAGAACACTGAAGCTTTCTTT. The V gene is TRBV5-5, the J gene TRBJ1-1, with D maybe TRBD1 (5 bases). The CDR3 sequence is 14 residues long. Trimming removed 2 bases from V and 1 base from J, with 9 bases in between. Per germline, CDR1 SGHKS and CDR2 YYEKEE (reference sequence).

The chain has TRBV7-3 and TRBJ2-3, with TRBD2 identical over 13 bases. Germline lookup yields CDR1 SGHTA and CDR2 FQGTGA. V lost 5 bases, J lost 1 base, and 3 bases stayed unmatched. This CDR3 has 16 residues. CDR3 region: CASSPGTSGGTDTQYF. The CDR3 DNA is TGTGCCAGCAGCCCCGGGACTAGCGGGGGCACAGATACGCAGTATTTT.

This chain joins TRBV9 and TRBJ1-1; D gene ambiguous. Germline CDR1 and CDR2: SGDLS and YYNGEE. The CDR3 contains 14 residues. V gave up 4 bases and J gave up 3 bases, with 13 bases separating them. The CDR3: CASSTRAWDTEAFF. DNA for the CDR3: TGTGCCAGCAGCACGCGGGCCTGGGACACTGAAGCTTTCTTT.

This sequence joins TRBV6-6 and TRBJ1-5; D perhaps matches TRBD1 (5 bases). The ends were cut back, 7 bases at V and 3 bases at J, with 19 bases in the middle. CDR3 length equals 16 residues. Germline CDR1 MNHNY, CDR2 SVGAGI (reference sequence). CDR3 in DNA: TGTGCCAGCAACCCATCGACAGCTTTAACCAATCAGCCCCAGCATTTT. Its translation is CASNPSTALTNQPQHF.

Concerning this clone: Other DNA sequences of this sample code for an identical CDR3. The chain carries TRBV28 and TRBJ2-7; 7 bases align to TRBD2. V was pared by 7 bases and J by 3 bases, with 6 bases of the junction left unmatched. CDR1 and CDR2 from the germline V gene are MDHEN and SYDVKM. The CDR3 extends over 13 amino acids. In nucleotides, the CDR3 is TGTGCCAGCAACAGCGGGGTCCGCTACGAGCAGTACTTC. Its translation is CASNSGVRYEQYF.

The J gene is TRBJ1-5, the V gene TRBV6-1; D remains ambiguous. Between the trimmed V and J ends, which lost 10 bases and 3 bases, there was a span of 19 bases. This CDR3 has 15 residues. Germline CDR1 and CDR2: MNHNS and SASEGT. Here the CDR3 reads CATKLEGQINQPQHF. The CDR3 bases are TGTGCCACCAAACTCGAGGGCCAGATCAATCAGCCCCAGCATTTT.

This rearrangement joins TRBV2 to TRBJ1-1, with D maybe TRBD1 (5 bases). There are 14 residues in the CDR3. V lost 3 bases to trimming and J lost 5 bases, with 13 bases between them. Germline V gene data show CDR1 as SNHLY and CDR2 as FYNNEI. The CDR3: CASSDLVYRTEAFF. The CDR3, as DNA: TGTGCCAGCAGTGATCTGGTCTACAGGACTGAAGCTTTCTTT.

This rearrangement joins TRBV5-1 to TRBJ2-6; 7 nucleotides align to TRBD2. The CDR3 is made up of 15 amino acids. CDR1 and CDR2 (germline): SGHRS, YFSETQ. V lost 4 bases and J lost 4; bases outside the gene matches: 5. CDR3 bases: TGCGCCAGCAGCCCCCAGGGAGGGGGGGCCAACGTCCTGACTTTC. This sequence encodes CASSPQGGGANVLTF.

V and J are TRBV28 and TRBJ2-5; 8 positions agree with TRBD2. V shed 10 bases, J shed 5 bases, and the junction held 12 bases outside the gene matches. Germline lookup yields CDR1 MDHEN and CDR2 SYDVKM. This CDR3 region has 14 residues. CDR3: CATGAGTRLETQYF. The CDR3 region has the DNA TGTGCCACAGGGGCCGGGACTAGGTTGGAGACCCAGTACTTC.

The chain recombines TRBV27 with TRBJ2-3, with 9 bases lining up with TRBD2. Germline CDR1 reads MNHEY; CDR2 reads SMNVEV (reference sequence). Unmatched junction bases numbered 0, after V lost 2 bases and J lost 3 bases. The CDR3 consists of 14 residues. The CDR3 DNA is TGTGCCAGCAGTTTAGCGGGAGGGACAGATACGCAGTATTTT. The encoded protein is CASSLAGGTDTQYF.

This chain joins TRBV18 and TRBJ1-2, with a tentative D call TRBD1 (6 bases). This CDR3 contains 13 residues. Germline CDR1 and CDR2: KGHSH and LQKENI. V was clipped by 4 bases and J by 2 bases, with 8 bases between them. The CDR3 DNA reads TGTGCCAGCTCACAGGGACAAAACTATGGCTACACCTTC. Translating it yields CASSQGQNYGYTF.

J is TRBJ2-2 and V is TRBV9; D is possibly TRBD1 (6 bases). Germline CDR1 SGDLS, CDR2 YYNGEE. V shed 0 bases and J shed 1 base, with 7 bases lying between them. CDR3 length equals 15 residues. The CDR3 loop is CASSVAGQNTGELFF. The CDR3 DNA sequence: TGTGCCAGCAGCGTAGCGGGACAGAACACCGGGGAGCTGTTTTTT.

The rearrangement joins TRBV18 to TRBJ2-5; TRBD1 matches 7 bases. The CDR3 has 17 residues. J lost 3 bases, V lost 6 bases, and 16 bases had no gene match. The germline V gene has CDR1 KGHSH and CDR2 LQKENI. The CDR3 coding sequence is TGTGCCAGCTCCAGCCTTCCTTTGACAGGGCTAAAAGAGACCCAGTACTTC. This codes for CASSSLPLTGLKETQYF.

The V and J genes are TRBV28 and TRBJ2-7, with 8 bases identical to TRBD2. Germline CDR1 is MDHEN and CDR2 is SYDVKM. V trimming: 6 bases; J trimming: 2 bases; junction bases outside the gene matches: 9. There are 15 residues in the CDR3. The CDR3 is CASSLSSGGTYEQYF. CDR3 in DNA: TGTGCCAGCAGCCTGTCGAGCGGGGGCACCTACGAGCAGTACTTC.

The chain joins TRBV5-6 to TRBJ1-4, with D possibly being TRBD1 (5 bases). The germline V gene has CDR1 SGHDT and CDR2 YYEEEE. V was clipped by 4 bases and J by 0 bases, with 13 bases between them. CDR3 length: 16 residues. CDR3 sequence (DNA): TGTGCCAGCAGCGACGAAACAGGAGCAACTAATGAAAAACTGTTTTTT. Translated: CASSDETGATNEKLFF.

The rearrangement joins TRBV5-1 to TRBJ2-2; 12 positions match TRBD2. The CDR3 extends over 15 amino acids. Trimming at V came to 4 bases and at J to 6 bases, leaving 4 bases not matched to a gene. Germline lookup yields CDR1 SGHRS and CDR2 YFSETQ. This CDR3 reads CASSLTSGSAGELFF. The DNA of the CDR3 is TGCGCCAGCAGCCTGACTAGCGGGAGCGCCGGGGAGCTGTTTTTT.

The V gene is TRBV19, the J gene TRBJ1-5; no definite D call. The V end was cut by 7 bases, the J end by 0 bases, with 16 bases between. This CDR3 is 16 amino acids long. The V gene's germline CDR1 is LNHDA and CDR2 SQIVND (reference sequence). The CDR3, as DNA: TGTGCCAGTACCCTCCATGGCGGGCTTAGCAATCAGCCCCAGCATTTT. Its protein is CASTLHGGLSNQPQHF. The full variable domain, rest sourced from reference TRBV19 and TRBJ1-5, is DGGITQSPKYLFRKEGQNVTLSCEQNLNHDAMYWYRQDPGQGLRLIYYSQIVNDFQKGDIAEGYSVSREKKESFPLTVTSAQKNPTAFYLCASTLHGGLSNQPQHFGDGTRLSIL.

The CDR3 spells CASSEDSYYEQYF. CDR3 bases: TGTGCCAGCAGCGAGGACAGTTACTACGAGCAGTACTTC. The V gene is TRBV6-5, the J gene TRBJ2-5, with D maybe TRBD1 (6 bases). Matching the DNA end better, TRBJ2-7 makes the J call doubtful. Per the germline V gene, CDR1 is MNHEY and CDR2 is SVGAGI. This CDR3 region has 13 residues.

The chain joins TRBV18 to TRBJ2-3, with 10 bases that match TRBD2. The CDR3 spans 18 residues. Germline loops: CDR1 KGHSH, CDR2 LQKENI. Trimming removed 3 bases from V and 0 bases from J; junction bases left unmatched: 9. The CDR3 loop reads CASSPSSGGPTSTDTQYF. In DNA form, the CDR3 reads TGTGCCAGCTCACCTTCTAGCGGGGGCCCAACGAGCACAGATACGCAGTATTTT. The full variable domain, in which reference TRBV18 and TRBJ2-3 provide the parts outside the CDR3, is NAGVMQNPRHLVRRRGQEARLRCSPMKGHSHVYWYRQLPEEGLKFMVYLQKENIIDESGMPKERFSAEFPKEGPSILRIQQVVRGDSAAYFCASSPSSGGPTSTDTQYFGPGTRLTVL.

CDR3 residues: CASSRDYNSPLHF. CDR3 bases: TGTGCCAGCAGCCGGGATTATAATTCACCCCTCCACTTT. The chain carries TRBV7-9 and TRBJ1-6; D is undetermined. V lost 5 bases and J 4 bases, leaving 6 bases between the germline ends. There are 13 residues in the CDR3. Per the germline V gene, CDR1 is SEHNR and CDR2 is FQNEAQ (reference sequence).